The next 27 T cell receptor beta chains were all read from a single sample in a study of T cell repertoires in cytomegalovirus infection (dated by TCRdb to between 2017 and 2020). The run used an Illumina HiSeq 1500. TCRdb itself trimmed the public reads at Q25 with fastp, ran MiXCR and retained productive beta chains. Rows matching on CDR3 protein sequence are summarized as one entry with the most common DNA and genes. This sample has 350,000 to 450,000 distinct CDR3 sequences in its table, and less than 20% of those were observed once. Jointly, the top ten make up around 8.6% of the sample. The sequencing sample was made of PBMCs. These receptors were obtained from a human donor in good health (CMV status not recorded). Some clones in this sample may be carry-over from other donors' samples.

The sample holds many counts of this clonotype. The V and J genes are TRBV3-1 and TRBJ2-1; tentative D call: TRBD2 (6 bases). This CDR3 region has 17 residues. V shed 3 bases and J shed 5 bases, with 20 bases lying between them. The germline V gene encodes CDR1 LGHDT and CDR2 YNNKEL (reference sequence). The CDR3 DNA follows: TGTGCCAGCAGCCAGCTAAGAGCGGGCGGAGATAACAATGAGCAGTTCTTC. This gives the protein CASSQLRAGGDNNEQFF.

The rearrangement links TRBV19 to TRBJ2-2; D ambiguous. The CDR3 extends over 16 amino acids. Germline V gene lookup returns CDR1 LNHDA and CDR2 SQIVND (reference sequence). The V and J ends lost 9 bases and 0 bases respectively, with 17 bases between them. The DNA of the CDR3 is TGTGCCAGCCAGGTCCTTCATCTCGCGAACACCGGGGAGCTGTTTTTT. It codes for CASQVLHLANTGELFF.

This clonotype was seen at least ten times. The chain joins TRBV11-2 to TRBJ2-1; no definite D call. This CDR3 contains 12 residues. With 5 bases removed from V and 8 bases from J, the gap between germline ends came to 10 bases. The germline CDR1 and CDR2 sequences are SGHAT and FQNNGV. CDR3 nucleotides: TGTGCCAGCAGCACGATGTGGGATGAGCAGTTCTTC. Translating it yields CASSTMWDEQFF.

To note about this clonotype: At one of its ends the junction is not consistent with the germline gene, which may arise from a read error. This chain connects TRBV4-1 to TRBJ2-1; D unclear. This CDR3 contains 13 residues. The germline V gene encodes CDR1 MGHRA and CDR2 YSYEKL. The DNA of the CDR3 is TGCGCCAGCAGCCAAGGGAAATACAATGAGCGGTTCTTC. Translating gives CASSQGKYNERFF.

This clonotype was counted at least ten times. The V call is TRBV5-1, the J call TRBJ2-3, with 9 bases fitting TRBD2. V gave up 3 bases and J gave up 6 bases; unmatched junction bases: 14. The CDR3 consists of 17 residues. Germline CDR1 is SGHRS and CDR2 is YFSETQ. DNA of the CDR3: TGCGCCAGCAGCTGGAGAGGGGCGGGGGGGCCTTACGATACGCAGTATTTT. It encodes CASSWRGAGGPYDTQYF.

This chain uses TRBV19 with TRBJ2-5; D not resolved. This CDR3 contains 13 residues. The V gene lost 5 bases and the J gene lost 5 bases, with 12 bases spanning the gap. Germline V gives CDR1 LNHDA, CDR2 SQIVND (reference sequence). The CDR3 loop reads CASSLSSVETQYF. The CDR3 DNA sequence: TGTGCCAGTAGTCTTTCCAGCGTGGAGACCCAGTACTTC.

V and J are TRBV2 and TRBJ2-2, with 7 bases that match TRBD1. V lost 8 bases and J lost 0; bases outside the gene matches: 6. In germline, CDR1 is SNHLY, CDR2 FYNNEI. CDR3 length equals 15 residues. CDR3 sequence (DNA): TGTGCCAGCCTATTGGACAGGCCGAACACCGGGGAGCTGTTTTTT. This encodes CASLLDRPNTGELFF.

This clonotype was seen only once. The chain combines TRBV2 with TRBJ2-5; 13 bases map to TRBD2. V lost 1 base and J lost 4; bases outside the gene matches: 3. This CDR3 spans 16 amino acids. Germline values: CDR1 SNHLY, CDR2 FYNNEI. The CDR3 protein is CASSEGLAGGGETQYF. The CDR3 DNA reads as TGTGCCAGCAGTGAAGGACTAGCGGGAGGCGGAGAGACCCAGTACTTC.

V is TRBV20-1 and J is TRBJ2-1, with D possibly matching TRBD2 (5 bases). CDR1 is DFQATT and CDR2 is SNEGSKA in the germline V gene (reference sequence). The CDR3 contains 16 residues. Trimming left V 0 bases short and J 2 bases short, with 14 bases between. In DNA form, the CDR3 reads TGCAGTGCTAGAGATTCCCTAGCTAATACCTACAATGAGCAGTTCTTC. Its translation: CSARDSLANTYNEQFF.

The chain combines TRBV2 with TRBJ2-1, with D unclear. Germline V gene sequence: CDR1 SNHLY, CDR2 FYNNEI. Trimming removed 5 bases at V and 3 bases at J, with 14 bases between. The CDR3 runs 15 residues. The CDR3 spells CASSSYPRIYNEQFF. The CDR3, as DNA: TGTGCCAGCAGTTCCTACCCTAGAATCTACAATGAGCAGTTCTTC. The complete variable domain, with remaining parts taken from reference TRBV2 and TRBJ2-1, reads EPEVTQTPSHQVTQMGQEVILRCVPISNHLYFYWYRQILGQKVEFLVSFYNNEISEKSEIFDDQFSVERPDGSNFTLKIRSTKLEDSAMYFCASSSYPRIYNEQFFGPGTRLTVL.

This clonotype has at least ten counts. This chain joins TRBV6-5 and TRBJ1-3, with no clear D. Trimming removed 2 bases from V and 0 bases from J, with 8 bases in between. The CDR3 sequence is 15 residues long. The germline V gene has CDR1 MNHEY and CDR2 SVGAGI. The CDR3 nucleotides read TGTGCCAGCAGTTACGGGATTGACTCTGGAAACACCATATATTTT. This sequence encodes CASSYGIDSGNTIYF.

This clonotype was detected ten times or more. This rearrangement joins TRBV7-6 to TRBJ2-7; 9 positions match TRBD1. The germline V gene encodes CDR1 SGHVS and CDR2 FNYEAQ. The CDR3 covers 15 residues. Germline trimming cut 5 bases from V and 5 bases from J; bases unmatched to any gene: 10. The CDR3: CASSNRDRAPDEQYF. DNA for the CDR3: TGTGCCAGCAGCAACAGGGACAGGGCTCCTGACGAGCAGTACTTC.

This clonotype appeared many times. The V call is TRBV7-7, the J call TRBJ1-1, with D tentatively TRBD1 (5 bases). V shed 5 bases and J shed 5 bases, with 24 bases lying between them. Per germline, CDR1 SSHAT and CDR2 FNYEAQ (reference sequence). There are 17 residues in the CDR3. The CDR3 nucleotides are TGTGCCAGCAGCCCCCTGCCGGGACCCCAGCTTGAGACTGAAGCTTTCTTT. Its translation is CASSPLPGPQLETEAFF.

This clonotype was counted once. This chain uses TRBV15 with TRBJ2-6; no definite D call. The V and J ends lost 10 bases and 0 bases respectively, with 4 bases between them. The CDR3 contains 12 residues. The V gene's germline CDR1 is LNHNV and CDR2 YYDKDF (reference sequence). Written as DNA, the CDR3 is TGTGCCATCACCTCTGGGGCCAACGTCCTGACTTTC. Residues: CAITSGANVLTF.

This clonotype has at least ten counts. The rearrangement joins TRBV7-9 to TRBJ2-3, with a possible D match to TRBD2 (5 bases). CDR1 SEHNR and CDR2 FQNEAQ come from the germline V gene (reference sequence). This CDR3 region has 18 residues. V shed 5 bases and J shed 0 bases, with 21 bases lying between them. The CDR3 sequence is CASSLEIAREFSTDTQYF. The CDR3 region has the DNA TGTGCCAGCAGCCTCGAAATAGCCCGGGAATTTAGCACAGATACGCAGTATTTT.

This clonotype was picked up a small number of times. CDR3 protein: CASSPRYSVGDEAFF. As DNA, the CDR3 is TGTGCCAGCAGCCCACGATACTCGGTGGGGGATGAAGCTTTCTTT. The chain links TRBV7-2 to TRBJ1-1; D may be TRBD1 (5 bases). Germline lookup yields CDR1 SGHTA and CDR2 FQGNSA. V shed 5 bases and J shed 7 bases, with 20 bases lying between them. CDR3 length equals 15 residues.

Many counts were recorded for this clonotype. V gene TRBV7-2 combines with J gene TRBJ2-5, with TRBD2 matching 10 bases. The CDR3 is 15 amino acids. Germline lookup yields CDR1 SGHTA and CDR2 FQGNSA. J gave up 1 base and V 8 bases, and 7 bases lay outside the gene matches. The CDR3 sequence is CASGLAGALQETQYF. CDR3 bases: TGTGCCAGCGGGCTAGCGGGAGCCCTCCAAGAGACCCAGTACTTC.

The table lists this clonotype with a few counts. This chain uses TRBV5-4 with TRBJ2-3, with 7 bases matching TRBD2. The germline CDR1 and CDR2 sequences are SGHNT and YYREEE (reference sequence). This CDR3 is built from 16 residues. V lost 4 bases, J lost 6 bases, and 14 bases stayed unmatched. The CDR3: CASSTSPGTIYDTQYF. In nucleotides, the CDR3 is TGTGCCAGCAGCACCAGCCCCGGGACTATCTATGATACGCAGTATTTT.

This clonotype was seen repeatedly, ten times or more. V is TRBV7-2 and J is TRBJ2-7, with D perhaps given as TRBD1 or TRBD2 (5 bases each). There are 15 residues in the CDR3. Trimming took 6 bases from V and 3 from J, leaving 18 bases between them. CDR1 is SGHTA and CDR2 is FQGNSA in the germline V gene. This chain's CDR3 is CASSLGVTTFYEQYF. The DNA for the CDR3 is TGTGCCAGCAGTCTAGGGGTGACTACTTTCTACGAGCAGTACTTC.

The table lists this clonotype with many counts. The chain has TRBV20-1 and TRBJ2-3; D is uncertain. V was trimmed by 1 base and J by 2 bases, leaving 4 bases between them. The CDR3 covers 12 residues. Per germline, CDR1 DFQATT and CDR2 SNEGSKA (reference sequence). The CDR3 region is CSARAPTDTQYF. The CDR3 region has the DNA TGCAGTGCTAGAGCCCCCACAGATACGCAGTATTTT.

The V call is TRBV4-1, the J call TRBJ2-5; 9 bases map to TRBD2. Germline-derived CDR1 and CDR2 are MGHRA and YSYEKL. The CDR3 has 15 residues. V trimming: 4 bases; J trimming: 4 bases; junction bases outside the gene matches: 7. The chain's CDR3 is CASSLAGLARETQYF. In nucleotides, the CDR3 is TGCGCCAGCAGCCTGGCGGGACTAGCTAGAGAGACCCAGTACTTC.

This clonotype showed up just a few times. This chain joins TRBV6-2 or TRBV6-3 and TRBJ2-7; the D gene is possibly TRBD1 (6 bases). V lost 2 bases, J lost 3 bases, and 8 bases lay in between. The CDR3 runs to 13 residues. CDR1 is MNHEY, CDR2 SVGEGT, per germline. CDR3 DNA sequence: TGTGCCAGCAGTTACGACAGGTACTACGAGCAGTACTTC. This encodes CASSYDRYYEQYF.

V is TRBV12-3 or TRBV12-4 and J is TRBJ1-5; D is possibly TRBD1 (6 bases). This CDR3 comprises 14 residues. V was cut by 5 bases and J by 3 bases, with 11 bases left in between. The CDR3 sequence is CASSHRDFNQPQHF. The CDR3 DNA sequence: TGTGCCAGCAGTCACAGGGACTTCAATCAGCCCCAGCATTTT.

This chain connects TRBV27 to TRBJ2-4, with D possibly being TRBD1 or TRBD2 (5 bases each). Germline loops: CDR1 MNHEY, CDR2 SMNVEV (reference sequence). The V and J ends lost 2 bases and 2 bases respectively, with 10 bases between them. The CDR3 length is 15 residues. This chain's CDR3 is CASSLLRGSKNIQYF. The CDR3 nucleotides are TGTGCCAGCAGTTTACTCCGGGGCTCCAAAAACATTCAGTACTTC.

This clonotype was recorded at least ten times. This sequence joins TRBV7-2 and TRBJ1-5; D is unresolved. CDR3 length equals 13 residues. The germline gives CDR1 SGHTA, CDR2 FQGNSA. V lost 6 bases, J lost 3 bases, and 9 bases lay in between. CDR3 residues: CASSAWDNQPQHF. CDR3 nucleotide sequence: TGTGCCAGCAGTGCCTGGGACAATCAGCCCCAGCATTTT.

This clonotype has just a few counts. The rearrangement links TRBV7-2 to TRBJ2-5; 8 bases map to TRBD2. With 7 bases clipped from V and 5 bases from J, the junction kept 9 bases outside the gene matches. The CDR3 is made up of 14 amino acids. The germline V gene encodes CDR1 SGHTA and CDR2 FQGNSA. CDR3 bases: TGTGCCAGCACGATCGGGGGGGCGGGGGAGACCCAGTACTTC. Translated: CASTIGGAGETQYF.

This clonotype was detected only once. An end of the junction differs from the germline gene, which may be a read error. The chain is built from TRBV7-2 and TRBJ1-4, with TRBD1 matching 10 bases. CDR1 SGHTA and CDR2 FQGNSA come from the germline V gene. The CDR3 is 16 amino acids. This CDR3 is CASSFRTGGVEEKPFF. CDR3 DNA sequence: TGTGCCAGCAGCTTCAGGACAGGGGGGGTGGAGGAAAAACCGTTTTTT. The full variable domain, rest sourced from reference TRBV7-2 and TRBJ1-4, is GAGVSQSPSNKVTEKGKDVELRCDPISGHTALYWYRQSLGQGLEFLIYFQGNSAPDKSGLPSDRFSAERTGGSVSTLTIQRTQQEDSAVYLCASSFRTGGVEEKPFFGSGTQLSVL.